The 10 T cell receptor beta chains presented below share a single source sample, sequenced in a study of blood T cell repertoires in COVID-19. This table comes from immunoSEQ multiplex PCR, and its TCRdb copy is limited to in-frame clones, with some not included. The table records approximately 92,000 clones, 82% of them present only once. Sequencing input: peripheral blood. All receptors come from a man older than 75 with acute or convalescent COVID-19.

This sequence joins TRBV6-5 and TRBJ2-1; maybe TRBD2 (5 bases). Trimming cost V 4 bases and J 6 bases, with 13 bases left between them. Germline CDR1 is MNHEY and CDR2 is SVGAGI. The CDR3 extends over 14 amino acids. The chain's CDR3 is CASSFGLPGNEQFF. The CDR3 DNA sequence: TGTGCCAGCAGTTTTGGACTCCCCGGCAATGAGCAGTTCTTC.

V and J are TRBV10-1 and TRBJ1-1; D perhaps matches TRBD1 (6 bases). The germline V gene encodes CDR1 WNHNN and CDR2 SYGVQD (reference sequence). This CDR3 contains 15 residues. V gave up 11 bases and J gave up 1 base, with 20 bases separating them. Here the CDR3 reads CAPRGFLVENTEAFF. CDR3 bases: TGCGCCCCCAGGGGCTTCCTAGTGGAGAACACTGAAGCTTTCTTT.

V usage is TRBV6-2 or TRBV6-3 and J usage is TRBJ2-3; D might be TRBD2 (6 bases). This CDR3 has 15 amino acids. V lost 2 bases to trimming and J lost 3 bases, with 12 bases between them. Per the germline V gene, CDR1 is MNHEY and CDR2 is SVGEGT. The CDR3 sequence: CASSYTGRRTDTQYF. DNA for the CDR3: TGTGCCAGCAGTTACACCGGGAGACGGACAGATACGCAGTATTTT.

The chain joins TRBV14 to TRBJ1-4, with D unclear. Germline V gives CDR1 SGHDN, CDR2 FVKESK. The CDR3 is 16 residues long. V shed 0 bases and J shed 0 bases, with 8 bases lying between them. CDR3 bases: TGTGCCAGCAGCCAAGATGCGGCTTCAACTAATGAAAAACTGTTTTTT. Translated: CASSQDAASTNEKLFF.

The chain has TRBV19 and TRBJ2-3; TRBD1 might be the D (6 bases). The CDR3 totals 13 residues. V was shortened by 2 bases and J by 8 bases, with 11 bases between the two germline ends. Germline CDR1 is LNHDA and CDR2 is SQIVND (reference sequence). The CDR3 DNA reads TGTGCCAGTAGTATACAGGGGCCAGGTACGCAGTATTTT. Translation gives CASSIQGPGTQYF. The full variable domain, with the rest looked up from reference TRBV19 and TRBJ2-3, is DGGITQSPKYLFRKEGQNVTLSCEQNLNHDAMYWYRQDPGQGLRLIYYSQIVNDFQKGDIAEGYSVSREKKESFPLTVTSAQKNPTAFYLCASSIQGPGTQYFGPGTRLTVL.

The CDR3 protein is CASSPAGGLVGTQYF. CDR3 nucleotides: TGTGCCAGTAGCCCCGCTGGGGGCTTGGTCGGGACCCAGTACTTC. The chain recombines TRBV19 with TRBJ2-5; perhaps TRBD1 as D (6 bases). The CDR3 loop spans 15 amino acids. Germline loops: CDR1 LNHDA, CDR2 SQIVND (reference sequence). V was clipped by 6 bases and J by 7 bases, with 21 bases between them.

The rearrangement joins TRBV5-6 to TRBJ2-7; 10 bases fit TRBD1. Germline CDR1 and CDR2: SGHDT and YYEEEE. Trimming at V came to 4 bases and at J to 2 bases, leaving 18 bases not matched to a gene. This CDR3 spans 19 amino acids. DNA for the CDR3: TGTGCCAGCAGCCCTCCGGGACAGGGGTCAACGGGGGGCGCCTACGAGCAGTACTTC. This encodes CASSPPGQGSTGGAYEQYF.

The V call is TRBV30, the J call TRBJ2-2; weak D call: TRBD2 (6 bases). From germline, CDR1 is GTSNPN and CDR2 SVGIG (reference sequence). V was shortened by 7 bases and J by 5 bases, with 11 bases between the two germline ends. The CDR3 has 12 amino acids. The CDR3 DNA sequence: TGTGCCTCCCGTGGGGGGACCGGGGAGCTGTTTTTT. Its translation: CASRGGTGELFF.

This clone was detected only a few times. This rearrangement joins TRBV9 to TRBJ1-4; 8 bases are shared with TRBD1. The CDR3 is made up of 16 amino acids. Germline assignment: CDR1 SGDLS and CDR2 YYNGEE. Trimming cost V 1 base and J 8 bases; bases outside gene matches: 10. The CDR3 region is CASSVSDRGRWEKLFF. CDR3 DNA sequence: TGTGCCAGCAGCGTATCCGACAGGGGAAGGTGGGAAAAACTGTTTTTT.

CDR3 residues: CASSASLAGRNEQFF. CDR3 nucleotide sequence: TGTGCCAGCAGCGCAAGCCTAGCGGGGAGGAATGAGCAGTTCTTC. This chain uses TRBV2 with TRBJ2-1; 9 bases agree with TRBD2. Germline values: CDR1 SNHLY, CDR2 FYNNEI. This CDR3 comprises 15 residues. V trimming: 6 bases; J trimming: 7 bases; junction bases outside the gene matches: 10.